The clone carrying this T cell receptor (beta chain) appeared once. Its antigen remains unidentified. Some clones are missing from TCRdb's copy, which holds only in-frame ones; the method was immunoSEQ multiplex PCR. This table holds roughly 120,000 clones, over 75% found once. The time point denotes: blood 2 weeks post-SBRT. Treatment noted: 15 Gy SBRT to primary tumor, nephrectomy 4 weeks later. Radiation-treated patients gave blood at baseline, week 2 and week 4. The tumor was a clear cell renal cell carcinoma. These data originate in a study of radiation and T cells in renal cell carcinoma. Study-wide findings and caveats: From baseline, blood top tumor clonotypes peaked at 2 weeks post-radiation. Without pretreatment biopsies, baseline tumor clonotype presence was undetermined.

CDR1 is SGHRS, CDR2 YFSETQ, per germline. The V gene lost 3 bases and the J gene lost 7 bases, with 19 bases spanning the gap. This CDR3 has 15 residues. The clonotype originates from a woman aged 60-75 years with renal cell carcinoma. Sequencing was performed on blood, taken from a patient whose treatment included radiotherapy and nephrectomy. This rearrangement joins TRBV5-1 to TRBJ1-2; D is perhaps TRBD1 (5 bases). CDR3 coding DNA: TGCGCCAGCAGCTCCGGGCCGGCCAGGGAGTTTGGCTACACCTTC. Its translation is CASSSGPAREFGYTF.